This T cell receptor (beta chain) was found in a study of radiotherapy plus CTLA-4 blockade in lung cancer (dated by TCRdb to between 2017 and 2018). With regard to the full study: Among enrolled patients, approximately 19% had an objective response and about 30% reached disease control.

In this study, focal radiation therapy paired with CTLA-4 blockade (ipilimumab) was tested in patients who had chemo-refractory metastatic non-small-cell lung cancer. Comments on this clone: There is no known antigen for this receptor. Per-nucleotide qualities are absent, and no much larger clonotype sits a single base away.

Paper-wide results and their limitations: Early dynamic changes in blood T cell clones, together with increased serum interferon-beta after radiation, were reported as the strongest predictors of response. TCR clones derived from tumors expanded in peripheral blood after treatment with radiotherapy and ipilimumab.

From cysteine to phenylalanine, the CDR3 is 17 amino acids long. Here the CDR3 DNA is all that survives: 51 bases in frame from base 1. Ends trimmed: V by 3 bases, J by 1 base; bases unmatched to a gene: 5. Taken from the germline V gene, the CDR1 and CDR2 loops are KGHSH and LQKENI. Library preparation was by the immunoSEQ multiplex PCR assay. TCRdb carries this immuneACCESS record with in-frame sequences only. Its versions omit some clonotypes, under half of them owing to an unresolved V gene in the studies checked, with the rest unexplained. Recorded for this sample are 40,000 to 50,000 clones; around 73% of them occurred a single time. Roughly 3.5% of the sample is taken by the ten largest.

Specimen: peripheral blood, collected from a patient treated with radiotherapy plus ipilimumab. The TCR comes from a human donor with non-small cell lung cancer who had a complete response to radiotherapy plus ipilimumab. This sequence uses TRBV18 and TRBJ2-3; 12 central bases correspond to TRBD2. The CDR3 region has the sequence CASSPWTSGARTDTQYF. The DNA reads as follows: TGTGCCAGCTCACCCTGGACTAGCGGGGCCCGCACAGATACGCAGTATTTT.